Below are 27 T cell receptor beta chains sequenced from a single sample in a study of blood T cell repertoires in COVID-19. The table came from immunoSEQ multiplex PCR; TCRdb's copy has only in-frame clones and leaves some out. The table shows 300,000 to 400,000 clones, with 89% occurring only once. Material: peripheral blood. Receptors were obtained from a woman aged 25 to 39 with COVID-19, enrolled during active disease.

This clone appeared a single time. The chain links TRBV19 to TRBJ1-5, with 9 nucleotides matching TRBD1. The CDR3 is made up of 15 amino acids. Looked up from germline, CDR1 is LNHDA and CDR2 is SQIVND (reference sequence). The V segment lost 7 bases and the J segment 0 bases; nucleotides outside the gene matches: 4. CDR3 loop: CASMGQGYSNQPQHF. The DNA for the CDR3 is TGTGCCAGTATGGGACAGGGATATAGCAATCAGCCCCAGCATTTT. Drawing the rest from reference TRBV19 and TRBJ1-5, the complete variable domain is DGGITQSPKYLFRKEGQNVTLSCEQNLNHDAMYWYRQDPGQGLRLIYYSQIVNDFQKGDIAEGYSVSREKKESFPLTVTSAQKNPTAFYLCASMGQGYSNQPQHFGDGTRLSIL.

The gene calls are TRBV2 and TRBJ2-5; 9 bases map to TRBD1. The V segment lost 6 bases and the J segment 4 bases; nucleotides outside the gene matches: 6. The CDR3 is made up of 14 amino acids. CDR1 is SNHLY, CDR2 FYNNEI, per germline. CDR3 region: CASSSTGGGETQYF. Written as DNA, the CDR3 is TGTGCCAGCAGCAGCACAGGGGGCGGAGAGACCCAGTACTTC.

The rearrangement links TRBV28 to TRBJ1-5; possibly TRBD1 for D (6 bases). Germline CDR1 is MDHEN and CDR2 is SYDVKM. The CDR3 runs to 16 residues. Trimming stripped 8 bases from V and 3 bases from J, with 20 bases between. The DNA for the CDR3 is TGTGCCAGCGGCGCGTTAAGGGGGTTTATCAATCAGCCCCAGCATTTT. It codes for CASGALRGFINQPQHF.

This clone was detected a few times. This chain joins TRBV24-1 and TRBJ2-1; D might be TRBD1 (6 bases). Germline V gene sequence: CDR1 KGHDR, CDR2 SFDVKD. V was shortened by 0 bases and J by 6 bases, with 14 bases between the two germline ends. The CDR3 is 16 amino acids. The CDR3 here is CATSDLPDSDFNEQFF. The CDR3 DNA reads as TGTGCCACCAGTGATTTGCCGGACAGTGACTTCAATGAGCAGTTCTTC.

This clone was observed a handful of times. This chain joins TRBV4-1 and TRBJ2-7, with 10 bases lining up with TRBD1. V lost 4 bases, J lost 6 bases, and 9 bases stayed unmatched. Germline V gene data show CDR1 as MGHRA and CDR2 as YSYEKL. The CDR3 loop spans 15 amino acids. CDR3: CASSLSGTGVSEQYF. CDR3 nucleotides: TGCGCCAGCAGCCTGAGTGGGACAGGGGTCTCCGAGCAGTACTTC.

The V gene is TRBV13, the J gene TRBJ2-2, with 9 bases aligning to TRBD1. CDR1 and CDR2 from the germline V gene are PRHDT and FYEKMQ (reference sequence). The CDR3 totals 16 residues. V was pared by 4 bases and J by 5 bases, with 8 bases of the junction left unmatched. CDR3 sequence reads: CASSYRDREETGELFF. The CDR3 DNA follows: TGTGCCAGCAGCTATCGGGACAGGGAGGAGACCGGGGAGCTGTTTTTT. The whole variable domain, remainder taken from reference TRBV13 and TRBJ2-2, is AAGVIQSPRHLIKEKRETATLKCYPIPRHDTVYWYQQGPGQDPQFLISFYEKMQSDKGSIPDRFSAQQFSDYHSELNMSSLELGDSALYFCASSYRDREETGELFFGEGSRLTVL.

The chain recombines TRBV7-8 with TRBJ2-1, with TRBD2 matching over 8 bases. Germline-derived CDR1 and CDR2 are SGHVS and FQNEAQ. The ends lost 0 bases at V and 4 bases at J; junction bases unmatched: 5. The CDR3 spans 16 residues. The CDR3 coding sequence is TGTGCCAGCAGCTTAGCGGGGGCTAGCGGGTACAATGAGCAGTTCTTC. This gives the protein CASSLAGASGYNEQFF.

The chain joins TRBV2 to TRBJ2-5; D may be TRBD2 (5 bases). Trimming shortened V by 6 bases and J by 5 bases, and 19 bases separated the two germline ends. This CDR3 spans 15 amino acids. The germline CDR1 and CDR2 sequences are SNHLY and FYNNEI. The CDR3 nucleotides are TGTGCCAGCAGAGGACGACGGGAAAAAGGGGAGACCCAGTACTTC. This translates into CASRGRREKGETQYF.

In DNA, the CDR3 is TGCAGCGTTGAAGAAGTGGTGACAGGGAATGAAAAACTGTTTTTT. It encodes CSVEEVVTGNEKLFF. The chain carries TRBV29-1 and TRBJ1-4, with TRBD1 identical over 7 bases. This CDR3 is built from 15 residues. CDR1 and CDR2 from the germline V gene are SQVTM and ANQGSEA. With V trimmed by 0 bases and J by 5 bases, 6 bases remained unmatched.

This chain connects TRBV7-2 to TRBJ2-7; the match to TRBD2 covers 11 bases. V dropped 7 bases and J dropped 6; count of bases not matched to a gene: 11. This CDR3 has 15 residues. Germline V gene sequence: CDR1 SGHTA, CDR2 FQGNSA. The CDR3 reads CASTFHSGGAGEQYF. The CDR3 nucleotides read TGTGCCAGCACCTTTCATAGCGGGGGGGCTGGCGAGCAGTACTTC.

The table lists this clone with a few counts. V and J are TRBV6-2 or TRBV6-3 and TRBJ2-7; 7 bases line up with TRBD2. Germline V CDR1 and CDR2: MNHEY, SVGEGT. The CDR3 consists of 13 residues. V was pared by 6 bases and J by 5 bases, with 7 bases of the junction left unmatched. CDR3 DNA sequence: TGTGCCAGCAGCCGCCGGGACTACGACGAGCAGTACGTC. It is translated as CASSRRDYDEQYV.

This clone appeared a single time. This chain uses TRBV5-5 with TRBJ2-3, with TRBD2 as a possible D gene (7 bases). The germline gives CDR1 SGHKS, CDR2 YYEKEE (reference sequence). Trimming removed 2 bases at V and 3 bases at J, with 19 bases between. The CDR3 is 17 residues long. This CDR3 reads CASSLPGTWGGTDTQYF. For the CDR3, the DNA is TGTGCCAGCAGCTTACCCGGGACATGGGGGGGGACAGATACGCAGTATTTT.

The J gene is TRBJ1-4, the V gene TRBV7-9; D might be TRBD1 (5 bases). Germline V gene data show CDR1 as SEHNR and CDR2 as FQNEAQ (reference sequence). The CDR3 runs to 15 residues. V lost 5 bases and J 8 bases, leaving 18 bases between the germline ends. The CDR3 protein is CASSGKQVPREKLFF. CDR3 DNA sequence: TGTGCCAGCAGCGGAAAACAGGTCCCTCGGGAAAAACTGTTTTTT. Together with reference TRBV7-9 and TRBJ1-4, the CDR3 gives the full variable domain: DTGVSQNPRHKITKRGQNVTFRCDPISEHNRLYWYRQTLGQGPEFLTYFQNEAQLEKSRLLSDRFSAERPKGSFSTLEIQRTEQGDSAMYLCASSGKQVPREKLFFGSGTQLSVL.

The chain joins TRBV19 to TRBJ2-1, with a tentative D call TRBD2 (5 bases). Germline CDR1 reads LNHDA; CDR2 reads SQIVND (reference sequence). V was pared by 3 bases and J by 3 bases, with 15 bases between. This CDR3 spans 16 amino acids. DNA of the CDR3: TGTGCCAGTAGTATGGGGTGGGGAGCCTTCTACAATGAGCAGTTCTTC. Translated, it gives CASSMGWGAFYNEQFF.

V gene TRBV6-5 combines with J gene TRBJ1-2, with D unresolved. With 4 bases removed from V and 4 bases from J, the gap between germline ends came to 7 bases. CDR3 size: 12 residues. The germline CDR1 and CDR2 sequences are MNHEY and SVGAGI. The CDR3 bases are TGTGCCAGCAGTTCAACTACCTATGGCTACACCTTC. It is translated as CASSSTTYGYTF.

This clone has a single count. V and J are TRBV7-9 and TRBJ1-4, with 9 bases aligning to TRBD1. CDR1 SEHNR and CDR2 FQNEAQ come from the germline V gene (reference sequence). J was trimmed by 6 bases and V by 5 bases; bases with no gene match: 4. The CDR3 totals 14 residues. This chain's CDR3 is CASSPGQGDEKLFF. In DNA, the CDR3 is TGTGCCAGCAGCCCGGGACAGGGTGATGAAAAACTGTTTTTT.

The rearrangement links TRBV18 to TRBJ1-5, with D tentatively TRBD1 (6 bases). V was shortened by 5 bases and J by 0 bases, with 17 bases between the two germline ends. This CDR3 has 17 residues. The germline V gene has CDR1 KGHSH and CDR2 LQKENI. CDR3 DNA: TGTGCCAGCTCAAGATCGGCAGGGGTTGATAGCAATCAGCCCCAGCATTTT. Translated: CASSRSAGVDSNQPQHF.

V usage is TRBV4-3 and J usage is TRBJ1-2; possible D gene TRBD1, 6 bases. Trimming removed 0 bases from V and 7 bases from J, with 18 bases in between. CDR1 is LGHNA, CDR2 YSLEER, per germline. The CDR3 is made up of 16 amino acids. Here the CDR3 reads CASSQEWGPLKGGYTF. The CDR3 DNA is TGCGCCAGCAGCCAAGAGTGGGGGCCGTTGAAAGGTGGCTACACCTTC.

The CDR3 sequence: CASSYGGGGANEKLFF. CDR3 bases: TGTGCCAGCAGTTACGGCGGCGGGGGGGCTAATGAAAAACTGTTTTTT. The V call is TRBV6-6, the J call TRBJ1-4; perhaps TRBD1 as D (5 bases). The V gene's germline CDR1 is MNHNY and CDR2 SVGAGI (reference sequence). CDR3 size: 16 residues. Trimming stripped 2 bases from V and 3 bases from J, with 13 bases between.

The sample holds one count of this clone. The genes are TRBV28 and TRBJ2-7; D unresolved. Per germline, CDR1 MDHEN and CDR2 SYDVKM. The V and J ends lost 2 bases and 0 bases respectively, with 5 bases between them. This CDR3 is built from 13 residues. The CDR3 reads CASSLPGSYEQYF. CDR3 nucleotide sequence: TGTGCCAGCAGTTTACCGGGCTCCTACGAGCAGTACTTC.

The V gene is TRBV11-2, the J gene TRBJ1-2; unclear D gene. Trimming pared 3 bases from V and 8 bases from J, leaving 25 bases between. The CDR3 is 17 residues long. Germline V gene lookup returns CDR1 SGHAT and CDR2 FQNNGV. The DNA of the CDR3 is TGTGCCAGCAGCTTTGCGGTTTTACTGAAAGGATCGTACGGCTACACCTTC. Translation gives CASSFAVLLKGSYGYTF.

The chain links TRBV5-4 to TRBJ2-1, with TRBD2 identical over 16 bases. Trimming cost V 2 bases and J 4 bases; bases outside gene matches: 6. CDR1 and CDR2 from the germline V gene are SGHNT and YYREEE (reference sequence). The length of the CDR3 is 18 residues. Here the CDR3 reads CASSFGTSGRAQYNEQFF. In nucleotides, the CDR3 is TGTGCCAGCAGCTTTGGGACTAGCGGGAGGGCTCAGTACAATGAGCAGTTCTTC.

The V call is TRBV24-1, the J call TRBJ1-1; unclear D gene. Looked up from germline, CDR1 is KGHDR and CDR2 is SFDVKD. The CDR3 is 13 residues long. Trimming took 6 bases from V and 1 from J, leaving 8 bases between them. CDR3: CATSRGWNTEAFF. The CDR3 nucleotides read TGTGCCACCAGTCGCGGCTGGAACACTGAAGCTTTCTTT.

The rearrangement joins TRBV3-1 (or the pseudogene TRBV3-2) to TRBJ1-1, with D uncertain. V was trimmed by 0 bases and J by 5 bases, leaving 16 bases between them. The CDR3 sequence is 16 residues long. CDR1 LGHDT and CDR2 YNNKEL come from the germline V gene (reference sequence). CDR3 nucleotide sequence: TGTGCCAGCAGCCAAGATTTGTTCAAGGCGGGGACTGAAGCTTTCTTT. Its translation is CASSQDLFKAGTEAFF.

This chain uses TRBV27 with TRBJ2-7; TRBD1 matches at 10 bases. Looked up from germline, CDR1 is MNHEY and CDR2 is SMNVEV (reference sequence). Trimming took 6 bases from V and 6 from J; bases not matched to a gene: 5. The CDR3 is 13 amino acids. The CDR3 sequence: CASSSTGGGEQYF. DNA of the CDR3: TGTGCCAGCAGCTCGACAGGGGGCGGCGAGCAGTACTTC.

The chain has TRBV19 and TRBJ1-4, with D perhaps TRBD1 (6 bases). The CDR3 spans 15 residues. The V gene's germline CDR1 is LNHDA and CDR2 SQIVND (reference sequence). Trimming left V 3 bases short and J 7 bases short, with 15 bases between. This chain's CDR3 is CASSMGRGLSEKLFF. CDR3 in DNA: TGTGCCAGTAGTATGGGCAGGGGCCTAAGTGAAAAACTGTTTTTT.

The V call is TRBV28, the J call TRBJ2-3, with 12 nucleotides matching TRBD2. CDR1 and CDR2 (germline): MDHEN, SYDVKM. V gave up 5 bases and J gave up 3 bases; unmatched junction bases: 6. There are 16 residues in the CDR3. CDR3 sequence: CASSLVLAGGTDTQYF. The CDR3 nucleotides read TGTGCCAGCAGTCTCGTACTAGCGGGAGGTACAGATACGCAGTATTTT.